This record looks at one T cell receptor beta chain sequence and its context. Its antigen is currently unknown. Investigators sourced around 1.8 micrograms of genomic DNA from cryopreserved PBMCs for TCR beta libraries. The CDR3 consists of 14 residues. V was trimmed by 6 bases and J by 6 bases, leaving 18 bases between them. Germline V gene sequence: CDR1 SGHRS, CDR2 YFSETQ. This sample was taken from a study of cytotoxic CD8 clonotypes in ibrutinib-treated CLL. Study-level points and caveats: At progression, clonality fell back toward baseline after rising at ibrutinib response.

Clones were sequenced by immunoSEQ multiplex PCR, and TCRdb holds only the in-frame ones, with some missing. Of more than 200,000 clones listed, just over 70% are singletons. The rearrangement joins TRBV5-1 to TRBJ1-1; TRBD1 is a possible D gene (6 bases). This sample comprised PBMCs, obtained after 12 months of ibrutinib treatment. The TCR comes from a human donor with chronic lymphocytic leukemia. CDR3 residues: CASKGVRGGPEAFF. The CDR3 nucleotides are TGCGCCAGCAAAGGCGTACGGGGGGGCCCTGAAGCTTTCTTT.